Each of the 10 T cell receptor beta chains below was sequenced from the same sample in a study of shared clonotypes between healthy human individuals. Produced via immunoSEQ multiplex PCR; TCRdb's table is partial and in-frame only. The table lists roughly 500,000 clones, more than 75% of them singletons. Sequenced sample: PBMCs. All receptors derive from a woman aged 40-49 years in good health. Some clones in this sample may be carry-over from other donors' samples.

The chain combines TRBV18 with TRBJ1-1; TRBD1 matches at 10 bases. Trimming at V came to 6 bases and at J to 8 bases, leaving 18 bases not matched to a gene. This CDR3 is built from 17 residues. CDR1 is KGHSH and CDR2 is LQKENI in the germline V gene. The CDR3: CASSPDRGLFPNPEAFF. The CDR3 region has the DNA TGTGCCAGCTCCCCGGACAGGGGGTTGTTCCCGAACCCCGAAGCTTTCTTT. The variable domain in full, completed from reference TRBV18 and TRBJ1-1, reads NAGVMQNPRHLVRRRGQEARLRCSPMKGHSHVYWYRQLPEEGLKFMVYLQKENIIDESGMPKERFSAEFPKEGPSILRIQQVVRGDSAAYFCASSPDRGLFPNPEAFFGQGTRLTVV.

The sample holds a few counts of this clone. The CDR3 is CASRFDSPNSPLHF. In DNA, the CDR3 is TGTGCCAGCAGATTCGACAGCCCCAATTCACCCCTCCACTTT. The V gene is TRBV2, the J gene TRBJ1-6; perhaps TRBD1 as D (5 bases). V lost 6 bases and J 7 bases, leaving 13 bases between the germline ends. This CDR3 is 14 amino acids long. CDR1 and CDR2 from the germline V gene are SNHLY and FYNNEI.

CDR3 in DNA: TGTGCCAGCAGCTTAGAAGGCTTACCCTACGAGCAGTACTTC. This sequence encodes CASSLEGLPYEQYF. J is TRBJ2-7 and V is TRBV11-2, with D unclear. There are 14 residues in the CDR3. Germline V lookup: CDR1 SGHAT, CDR2 FQNNGV. Trimming took off 0 bases at V and 2 bases at J, with 8 bases between the two ends.

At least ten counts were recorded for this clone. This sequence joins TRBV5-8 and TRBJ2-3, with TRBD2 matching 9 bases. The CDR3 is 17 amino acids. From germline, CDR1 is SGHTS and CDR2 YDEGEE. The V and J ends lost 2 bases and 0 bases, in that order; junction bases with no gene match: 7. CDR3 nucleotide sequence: TGTGCCAGCAGCTTACTAGCGGGCATTACTAGCACAGATACGCAGTATTTT. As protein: CASSLLAGITSTDTQYF.

CDR3 bases: TGTGCCAGCAGCGTAGCGGGACAGAAAGTCCAGCCCCAGCATTTT. It specifies CASSVAGQKVQPQHF. This rearrangement joins TRBV9 to TRBJ1-5; 7 nucleotides line up with TRBD1. The V segment lost 0 bases and the J segment 7 bases; nucleotides outside the gene matches: 7. CDR3 size: 15 residues. Germline CDR1 SGDLS, CDR2 YYNGEE.

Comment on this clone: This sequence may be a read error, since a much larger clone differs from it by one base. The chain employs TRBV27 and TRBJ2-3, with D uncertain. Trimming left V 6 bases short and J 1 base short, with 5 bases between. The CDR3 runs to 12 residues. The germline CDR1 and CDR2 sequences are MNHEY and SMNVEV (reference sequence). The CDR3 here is CASSTRTDTQYF. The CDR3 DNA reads TGTGCCAGCAGCACCCGCACAGATACGCAGTATTTT.

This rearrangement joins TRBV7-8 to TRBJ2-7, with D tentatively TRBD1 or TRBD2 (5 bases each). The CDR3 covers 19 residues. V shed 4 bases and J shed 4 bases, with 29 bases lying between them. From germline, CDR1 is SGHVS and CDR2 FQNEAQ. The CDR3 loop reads CASSSPSWLKGKSHYEQYF. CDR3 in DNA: TGTGCCAGCAGCTCGCCTAGCTGGTTGAAGGGGAAGAGCCATTACGAGCAGTACTTC.

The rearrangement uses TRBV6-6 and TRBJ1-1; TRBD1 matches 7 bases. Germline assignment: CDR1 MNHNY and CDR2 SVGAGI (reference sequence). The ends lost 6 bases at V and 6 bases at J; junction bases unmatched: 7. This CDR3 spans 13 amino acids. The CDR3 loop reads CASRKNRGAEAFF. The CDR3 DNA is TGTGCCAGCAGGAAAAACAGGGGCGCTGAAGCTTTCTTT.

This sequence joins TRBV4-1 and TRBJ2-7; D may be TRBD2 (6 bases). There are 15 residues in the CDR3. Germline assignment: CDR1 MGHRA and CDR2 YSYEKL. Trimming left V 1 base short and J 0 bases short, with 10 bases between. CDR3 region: CASSQGGLFSYEQYF. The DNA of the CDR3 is TGCGCCAGCAGCCAAGGGGGACTCTTCTCCTACGAGCAGTACTTC.

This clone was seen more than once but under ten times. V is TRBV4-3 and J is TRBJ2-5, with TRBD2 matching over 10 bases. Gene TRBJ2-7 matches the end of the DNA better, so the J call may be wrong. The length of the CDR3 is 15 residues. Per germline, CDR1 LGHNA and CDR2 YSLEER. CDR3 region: CASSQSTSGFYEQYF. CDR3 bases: TGCGCCAGCAGCCAGTCGACTAGCGGGTTCTACGAGCAGTACTTC.